This TCR beta chain is drawn from a study of OX40 agonist ivuxolimab in advanced cancers. Describing the broader study: Ivuxolimab, which targeted the costimulatory receptor OX40 (CD134), was an agonistic, fully human IgG2 monoclonal antibody. Among the approximately 54 dose-escalation patients, about 20 had hepatocellular carcinoma, 15 or so melanoma, 9 renal cell carcinoma and 9 head and neck cancer. Partial responses occurred in three dose-escalation patients, of whom one had hepatocellular carcinoma and two had cutaneous melanoma. Intravenous ivuxolimab was administered to patients every 2 weeks at six dose levels: 0.01, 0.1, 0.3, 1.5, 3 and 10 mg/kg. The paper reports the monotherapy dose-escalation portion (N of about 50 patients) of the phase I ivuxolimab trial. Prior anti-PD-1, anti-PD-L1 or anti-CTLA-4 therapy was permitted, and checkpoint inhibitors had been received by less than 45% of dose-escalation patients. In the dose-escalation cohort, 75% to 85% of patients were male, and the mean age was 60 years with a range of about 20 to 80. Peripheral TCRbeta sequencing aimed to test whether ivuxolimab altered TCR sequence diversity and caused clonal T-cell expansion.

Study-level results and caveats: The antigen specificity of the peripheral T cells that underwent clonal expansion was not determined. At doses from 0.1 to 3.0 mg/kg, clonal expansion was seen in both CD4+ and CD8+ blood T cells between baseline and week 6. Low levels of normalized T-cell clonal expansion were also seen in some nonresponding patients. In the 0.1-3.0 mg/kg groups, partial responders had among the lowest normalized peripheral clonal expansion, particularly in CD8+ T cells. After ivuxolimab, expanded clones were on average more numerous among CD8+ T cells than among CD4+ T cells.

To sequence the TCRbeta CDR3 region, genomic DNA was isolated from the sorted cells. The immunoSEQ Assay was used to sequence the TCRbeta CDR3 regions. Imported from immuneACCESS, the table was reduced by TCRdb to in-frame sequences with V and J called. These copies leave out some clones; in studies compared against another copy, an unresolved V gene accounts for under half, and the cause of the remainder is not known. The sample data list 50,000 to 65,000 clones, and around 90% of these were observed just once. The top ten constitute 20% to 30% of the sample. For this clone: The antigen this receptor binds is unknown. No much larger clone is present one base from it, and per-base qualities are unavailable.

The trial excluded patients who had a history of autoimmune disease or who were on systemic immunosuppression. Peripheral blood for TCR sequencing was collected from all dose cohorts at baseline, on cycle 4 day 1, and on cycle 7 day 1. Samples came from an open-label, multicenter, first-in-human phase I dose-escalation trial of ivuxolimab. Adults with locally advanced or metastatic melanoma, renal cell carcinoma, hepatocellular carcinoma or head and neck squamous cell carcinoma were enrolled in the trial. CD4+ and CD8+ T cells were sorted separately from peripheral blood before TCR sequencing. From the cysteine through the phenylalanine, the CDR3 covers 15 amino acids. Of all the DNA, just the CDR3 is kept, 45 bases in frame from base 1. The CDR1 and CDR2 encoded by the germline V gene (reference sequence) are SEHNR and FQNEAQ.

Recombination connected TRBV7-9 to TRBJ2-5; the D gene is possibly TRBD1, with 6 bases matching. The J call may be wrong; the DNA end is better matched by TRBJ2-7. Sequences were derived from CD4+ or CD8+ T cells sorted from blood, sampled in a trial of the OX40 agonist ivuxolimab. The receptor was derived from an adult with an advanced solid tumor such as melanoma, head and neck, liver or kidney cancer. CDR3 region: CASSSLGGVPYEQYF. The base sequence is TGTGCCAGCAGCTCCCTAGGGGGAGTCCCCTACGAGCAGTACTTC.